Listed below are T cell receptor beta chains from one sample, sequenced in a study of control samples from healthy donors and cancer patients. The assay was immunoSEQ multiplex PCR, and TCRdb's table has in-frame clones only and misses some. Of fewer than 200,000 clones in the sample, around 90% were seen once. Sequencing was carried out using blood. The receptor set was obtained from a woman aged 45-60 years in good health. CDR3s include the opening cysteine and the closing phenylalanine or tryptophan. D genes are given only for firm matches. Clone size is stated in some rows and not others, as once, few, many or a class when expanded.

d_gene,j_gene,v_gene,abundance,CDR3aa,CDR3nt
.,TRBJ2-7,TRBV18,.,CASSPSGPGEEQYF,TGTGCCAGCTCACCATCGGGGCCGGGGGAGGAGCAGTACTTC
.,TRBJ2-3,TRBV4-3,.,CASSQGGSVGSTDTQYF,TGCGCCAGCAGCCAGGGGGGCTCCGTTGGTAGCACAGATACGCAGTATTTT
.,TRBJ2-3,TRBV9,.,CASSVGGRTDTQYF,TGTGCCAGCAGCGTAGGGGGCCGCACAGATACGCAGTATTTT
TRBD1,TRBJ1-2,TRBV7-3,.,CASSLTGQGGYTF,TGTGCCAGCAGCTTAACCGGACAGGGCGGCTACACCTTC
.,TRBJ1-6,TRBV9,.,CASSVAQGTLNSPLHF,TGTGCCAGCAGCGTAGCCCAGGGGACGCTAAATTCACCCCTCCACTTT
.,TRBJ1-5,TRBV15,.,CATSRGFRADSNQPQHF,TGTGCCACCAGCAGAGGTTTCAGGGCCGACAGCAATCAGCCCCAGCATTTT
TRBD2,TRBJ2-1,TRBV30,.,CAWSAIAGSYNEQFF,TGTGCCTGGAGTGCTATAGCGGGATCCTACAATGAGCAGTTCTTC
.,TRBJ2-7,TRBV28,.,CASSQGMARQYF,TGTGCCAGCTCCCAGGGGATGGCGAGGCAGTACTTC
.,TRBJ1-5,TRBV10-3,.,CAISESWVSNQPQHF,TGTGCCATCAGTGAGTCGTGGGTTAGCAATCAGCCCCAGCATTTT
.,TRBJ2-2,TRBV5-4,.,CASSLLARTGELFF,TGTGCCAGCAGTCTACTAGCAAGGACCGGGGAGCTGTTTTTT
.,TRBJ2-1,TRBV6-6,.,CAGGLGTTLGEQFF,TGTGCCGGAGGGCTCGGGACCACGTTAGGTGAGCAGTTCTTC
TRBD1,TRBJ1-1,TRBV18,.,CASSPGTGGANTEAFF,TGTGCCAGCTCACCAGGGACAGGGGGCGCAAACACTGAAGCTTTCTTT
TRBD1,TRBJ1-5,TRBV7-9,once,CASSEQGGNQPQHF,TGTGCCAGCAGCGAACAGGGGGGGAATCAGCCCCAGCATTTT
.,TRBJ1-1,TRBV6-2/TRBV6-3,once,CASSLTQIEAFF,TGTGCCAGCAGCCTTACCCAAATCGAAGCTTTCTTT
.,TRBJ1-6,TRBV4-3,.,CASSQDQGSLMANSPLHF,TGCGCCAGCAGCCAAGATCAGGGTAGTCTAATGGCTAATTCACCCCTCCACTTT
.,TRBJ1-4,TRBV4-1,.,CASSRAGGDEKLFF,TGCGCCAGCAGCCGGGCGGGGGGGGATGAAAAACTGTTTTTT
TRBD1,TRBJ1-6,TRBV2,.,CASFGTGRRSPLHF,TGTGCCAGTTTTGGGACAGGGCGCAGGTCACCCCTCCACTTT
.,TRBJ2-3,TRBV7-9,.,CASSLGQATDTQYF,TGTGCCAGCAGCTTAGGACAGGCCACAGATACGCAGTATTTT
.,TRBJ2-5,TRBV20-1,.,CSASRPDKETQYF,TGCAGTGCTAGTAGACCAGATAAAGAGACCCAGTACTTC
TRBD1,TRBJ2-7,TRBV7-2,.,CASSLWTGGYYEQYF,TGTGCCAGCAGCCTGTGGACAGGGGGCTACTACGAGCAGTACTTC
.,TRBJ1-2,TRBV4-3,.,CASSQDQGMGYGYTF,TGCGCCAGCAGCCAAGATCAGGGGATGGGCTATGGCTACACCTTC
.,TRBJ2-5,TRBV24-1,.,CATSGSTVETQYF,TGTGCCACCAGTGGATCGACGGTAGAGACCCAGTACTTC
.,TRBJ2-6,TRBV28,.,CASSQPLDTGANVLTF,TGTGCCAGCAGTCAACCCCTTGACACTGGGGCCAACGTCCTGACTTTC
.,TRBJ1-3,TRBV15,.,CATSRGRSSGNTIYF,TGTGCCACCAGCAGAGGGCGGTCTTCTGGAAACACCATATATTTT
.,TRBJ2-7,TRBV5-6,.,CASSRLYEQYF,TGTGCCAGCAGCCGACTCTACGAGCAGTACTTC
TRBD1,TRBJ1-5,TRBV6-5,.,CASSTGTGSNQPQHF,TGTGCCAGCAGTACAGGGACAGGTAGCAATCAGCCCCAGCATTTT
.,TRBJ1-1,TRBV27,.,CASSFRGGTEAFF,TGTGCCAGCAGTTTTAGGGGGGGCACTGAAGCTTTCTTT
TRBD2,TRBJ2-1,TRBV13,.,CASSFGRGSSYNEQFF,TGTGCCAGCAGTTTCGGGCGGGGGAGCTCCTACAATGAGCAGTTCTTC
.,TRBJ1-1,TRBV7-2,.,CASTLMGGPVTEAFF,TGTGCCAGCACCCTAATGGGAGGGCCGGTCACTGAAGCTTTCTTT
.,TRBJ1-3,TRBV4-3,.,CASSQNLENTIYF,TGCGCCAGCAGCCAGAACCTGGAAAACACCATATATTTT
.,TRBJ2-1,TRBV9,once,CASSVDNIYNEQFF,TGTGCCAGCAGCGTAGACAACATCTACAATGAGCAGTTCTTC
.,TRBJ2-1,TRBV11-3,.,CASSLARYNEQFF,TGTGCCAGCAGCTTAGCCAGGTACAATGAGCAGTTCTTC
TRBD1,TRBJ2-7,TRBV6-5,.,CASSLQGDSSYEQYF,TGTGCCAGCAGCCTTCAGGGGGACAGCTCCTACGAGCAGTACTTC
.,TRBJ1-2,TRBV28,.,CASSSWTPIANYGCTF,TGTGCCAGCAGTTCCTGGACCCCGATTGCTAACTATGGCTGCACCTTC
TRBD1,TRBJ2-1,TRBV29-1,.,CSVDFRQGSSYNEQFF,TGCAGCGTCGATTTTCGACAGGGTAGCTCCTACAATGAGCAGTTCTTC
.,TRBJ2-7,TRBV19,.,CASSKVWTARYEQYF,TGTGCCAGTAGTAAGGTGTGGACAGCACGCTACGAGCAGTACTTC
.,TRBJ1-1,TRBV18,.,CASSPLARGNTEAFF,TGTGCCAGCTCACCACTCGCCCGAGGGAACACTGAAGCTTTCTTT
TRBD2,TRBJ2-3,TRBV5-4,.,CASSLVARGGRTDTQYF,TGTGCCAGCAGCTTGGTAGCTCGGGGGGGCCGCACAGATACGCAGTATTTT
.,TRBJ1-4,TRBV5-1,.,CASSLGGAREKLFF,TGCGCCAGCAGCCTGGGGGGGGCACGAGAAAAACTGTTTTTT
.,TRBJ2-5,TRBV28,.,CASNSRQAVETQYF,TGTGCCAGCAACTCCCGGCAGGCAGTGGAGACCCAGTACTTC
.,TRBJ2-7,TRBV12-3/TRBV12-4,.,CASSFQGSYEQYF,TGTGCCAGCAGTTTTCAAGGGTCCTACGAGCAGTACTTC
.,TRBJ2-1,TRBV27,.,CASSLVVGYSYNEQFF,TGTGCCAGCAGCCTAGTCGTGGGATACTCCTACAATGAGCAGTTCTTC
.,TRBJ1-5,TRBV12-1,.,CASSWQRGQGCGNQPQHF,TGTGCCAGCAGCTGGCAGCGCGGACAAGGGTGTGGCAATCAGCCCCAGCATTTT
.,TRBJ2-2,TRBV30,.,CAWRINGATRVTGELFF,TGTGCCTGGAGAATAAACGGGGCCACGCGGGTTACCGGGGAGCTGTTTTTT
.,TRBJ2-7,TRBV6-2/TRBV6-3,.,CASSFGGGYEQYF,TGTGCCAGCAGTTTTGGAGGGGGCTACGAGCAGTACTTC
.,TRBJ1-1,TRBV7-2,.,CASSSSGHLNTEAFF,TGTGCCAGCAGCTCATCGGGACACCTAAACACTGAAGCTTTCTTT
.,TRBJ1-5,TRBV30,.,CAWSVLRGQPQHF,TGTGCCTGGAGTGTACTCAGAGGACAGCCCCAGCATTTT
.,TRBJ1-4,TRBV9,.,CASSVEGGLSTNEKLFF,TGTGCCAGCAGCGTAGAGGGAGGGCTGTCAACTAATGAAAAACTGTTTTTT
.,TRBJ2-3,TRBV29-1,.,CSVEDGSGTQYF,TGCAGCGTTGAAGATGGCTCTGGGACGCAGTATTTT
.,TRBJ1-6,TRBV2,.,CASSEALLGVESLHF,TGTGCCAGCAGTGAAGCGCTTCTGGGGGTAGAATCCCTCCACTTT
.,TRBJ2-1,TRBV5-1,.,CASSLEGQPYNEQFF,TGCGCCAGCAGCTTGGAAGGACAGCCCTACAATGAGCAGTTCTTC
TRBD1,TRBJ1-1,TRBV7-2,.,CASSPKTGTNTEAFF,TGTGCCAGCAGCCCGAAGACAGGGACGAACACTGAAGCTTTCTTT
TRBD1,TRBJ2-7,TRBV18,.,CASSPGTDYEQYF,TGTGCCAGCTCACCAGGGACAGACTACGAGCAGTACTTC
.,TRBJ2-2,TRBV28,once,CASSFVGASTGELFF,TGTGCCAGCAGTTTTGTGGGGGCTTCCACCGGGGAGCTGTTTTTT
.,TRBJ2-2,TRBV9,.,CASSVEAGNTGELFF,TGTGCCAGCAGCGTAGAGGCAGGGAACACCGGGGAGCTGTTTTTT